This T cell receptor beta chain was recorded in a study of vaccination and CD4 T cells after COVID-19. Study information: Convalescents were six males and four females, two of them Hispanic. Regarding the study as a whole: The appearance of a median roughly 83% of reactive clones in convalescent patients occurred only post-vaccination.

Concerning this clonotype: Antigen unknown.

Treatment reported: roughly 10-day PBMC culture with coronavirus spike peptide pools or control peptides (ViraFEST assay). After culture for approximately nine days, isolation of CD4+ T cells was performed by negative selection. Cultured CD4+ T cell DNA underwent sequencing with the Oncomine TCR Beta short-read assay. Using its own MiXCR run on the PCR reads, TCRdb lists one record per CDR3 protein. The sample holds 15,000 to 20,000 distinct CDR3 sequences, 40% to 50% seen once. The CDR3 length is 15 residues. The V and J ends lost 5 bases and 5 bases, in that order; junction bases with no gene match: 11. Looked up from germline, CDR1 is MNHNS and CDR2 is SASEGT.

The chain joins TRBV6-1 to TRBJ2-5; 7 bases map to TRBD2. The clonotype was recovered from a human donor who had recovered from COVID-19. Source material: CD4+ T cells from blood, cultured in vitro. The CDR3 loop is CASSPYRGRAETQYF. Here the CDR3 DNA reads TGTGCCAGCAGTCCCTATCGAGGGAGGGCCGAGACCCAGTACTTC.